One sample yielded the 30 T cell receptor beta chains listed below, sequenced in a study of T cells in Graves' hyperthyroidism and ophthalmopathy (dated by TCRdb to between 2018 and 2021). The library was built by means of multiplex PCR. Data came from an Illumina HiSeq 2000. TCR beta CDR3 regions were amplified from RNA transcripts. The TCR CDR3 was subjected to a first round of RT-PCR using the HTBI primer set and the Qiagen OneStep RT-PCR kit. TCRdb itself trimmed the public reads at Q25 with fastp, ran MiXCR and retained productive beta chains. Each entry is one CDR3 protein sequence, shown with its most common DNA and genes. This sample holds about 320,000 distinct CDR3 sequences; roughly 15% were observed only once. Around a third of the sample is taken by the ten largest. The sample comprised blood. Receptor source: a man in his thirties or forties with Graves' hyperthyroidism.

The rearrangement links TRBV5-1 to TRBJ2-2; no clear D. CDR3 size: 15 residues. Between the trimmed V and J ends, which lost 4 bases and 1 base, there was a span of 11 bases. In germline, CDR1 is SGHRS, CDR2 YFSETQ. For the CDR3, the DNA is TGCGCCAGCAGCCCATTACAGTTGAACACCGGGGAGCTGTTTTTT. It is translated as CASSPLQLNTGELFF.

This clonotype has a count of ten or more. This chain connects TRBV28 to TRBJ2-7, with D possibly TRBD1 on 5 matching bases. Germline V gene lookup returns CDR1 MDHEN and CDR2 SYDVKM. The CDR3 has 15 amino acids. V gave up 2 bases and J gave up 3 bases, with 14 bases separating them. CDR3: CASSLPGHIIYEQYF. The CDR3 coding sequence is TGTGCCAGCAGTTTACCTGGACATATCATCTACGAGCAGTACTTC.

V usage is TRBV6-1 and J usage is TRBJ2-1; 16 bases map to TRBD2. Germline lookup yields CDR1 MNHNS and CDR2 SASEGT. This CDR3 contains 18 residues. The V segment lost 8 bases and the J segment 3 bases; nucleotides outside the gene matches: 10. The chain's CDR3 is CASLTGTSGRGLYNEQFF. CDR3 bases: TGTGCCAGCCTAACAGGGACTAGCGGGAGGGGGCTCTACAATGAGCAGTTCTTC.

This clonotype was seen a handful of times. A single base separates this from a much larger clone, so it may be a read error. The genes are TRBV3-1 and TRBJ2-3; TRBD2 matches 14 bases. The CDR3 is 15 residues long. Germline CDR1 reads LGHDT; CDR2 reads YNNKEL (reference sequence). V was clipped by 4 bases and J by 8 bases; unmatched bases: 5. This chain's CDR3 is CASSPGLAGGGTQYF. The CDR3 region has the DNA TGTGCCAGCAGCCCAGGACTAGCGGGAGGAGGTACGCAGTATTTT.

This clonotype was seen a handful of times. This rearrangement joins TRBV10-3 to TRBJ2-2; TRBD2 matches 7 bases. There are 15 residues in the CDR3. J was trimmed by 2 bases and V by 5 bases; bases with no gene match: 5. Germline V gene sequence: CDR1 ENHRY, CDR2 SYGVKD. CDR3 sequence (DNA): TGTGCCATCAGTCAGTGGGGGGGTAACACCGGGGAGCTGTTTTTT. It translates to CAISQWGGNTGELFF.

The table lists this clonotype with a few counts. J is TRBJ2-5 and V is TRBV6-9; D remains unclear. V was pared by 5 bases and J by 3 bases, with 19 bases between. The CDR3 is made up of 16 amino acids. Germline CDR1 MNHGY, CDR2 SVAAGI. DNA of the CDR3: TGTGCCAGCAGTCACCTTTTTACGGGCGTAAAAGAGACCCAGTACTTC. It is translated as CASSHLFTGVKETQYF.

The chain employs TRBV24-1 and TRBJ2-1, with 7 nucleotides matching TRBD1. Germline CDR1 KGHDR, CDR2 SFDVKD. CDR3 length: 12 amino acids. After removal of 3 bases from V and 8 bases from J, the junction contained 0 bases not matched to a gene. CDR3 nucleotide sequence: TGTGCCACCAGTGATCAGGGGGATGAGCAGTTCTTC. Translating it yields CATSDQGDEQFF.

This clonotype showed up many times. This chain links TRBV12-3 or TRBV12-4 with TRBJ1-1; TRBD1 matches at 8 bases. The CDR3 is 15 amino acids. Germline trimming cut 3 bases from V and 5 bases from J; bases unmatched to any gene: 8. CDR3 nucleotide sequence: TGTGCCAGCAGTTTGGCAGGGGGCGGTGATACTGAAGCTTTCTTT. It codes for CASSLAGGGDTEAFF.

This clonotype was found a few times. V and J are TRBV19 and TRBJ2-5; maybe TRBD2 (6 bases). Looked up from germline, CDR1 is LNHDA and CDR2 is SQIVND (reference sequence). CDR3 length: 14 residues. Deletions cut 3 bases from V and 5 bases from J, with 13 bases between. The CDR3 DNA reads TGTGCCAGTAGTATGTTCGGGAGTGTGGAGACCCAGTACTTC. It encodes CASSMFGSVETQYF.

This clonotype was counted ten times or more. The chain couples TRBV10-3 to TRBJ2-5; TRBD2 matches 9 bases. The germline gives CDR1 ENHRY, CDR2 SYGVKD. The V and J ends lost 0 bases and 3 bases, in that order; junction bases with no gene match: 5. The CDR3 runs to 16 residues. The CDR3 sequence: CAISESKSSGEETQYF. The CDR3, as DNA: TGTGCCATCAGTGAGTCGAAGTCTAGCGGGGAAGAGACCCAGTACTTC.

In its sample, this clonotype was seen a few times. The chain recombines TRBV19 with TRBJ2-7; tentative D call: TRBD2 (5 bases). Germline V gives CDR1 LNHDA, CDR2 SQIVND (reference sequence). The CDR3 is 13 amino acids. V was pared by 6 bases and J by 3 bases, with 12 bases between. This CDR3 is CASRGASRYEQYF. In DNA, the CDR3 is TGTGCCAGTAGGGGAGCGTCCCGCTACGAGCAGTACTTC.

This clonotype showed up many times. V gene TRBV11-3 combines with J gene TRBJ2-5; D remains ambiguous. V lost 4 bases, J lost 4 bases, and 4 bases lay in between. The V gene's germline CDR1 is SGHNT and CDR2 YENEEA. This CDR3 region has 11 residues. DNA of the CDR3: TGTGCCAGCAGCTCGAGAGAGACCCAGTACTTC. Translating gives CASSSRETQYF. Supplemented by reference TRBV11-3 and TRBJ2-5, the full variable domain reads EAGVVQSPRYKIIEKKQPVAFWCNPISGHNTLYWYLQNLGQGPELLIRYENEEAVDDSQLPKDRFSAERLKGVDSTLKIQPAELGDSAVYLCASSSRETQYFGPGTRLLVL.

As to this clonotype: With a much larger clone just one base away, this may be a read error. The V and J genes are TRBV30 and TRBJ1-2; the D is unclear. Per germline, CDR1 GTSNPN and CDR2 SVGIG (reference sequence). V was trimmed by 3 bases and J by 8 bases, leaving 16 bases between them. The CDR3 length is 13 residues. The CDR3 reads CAWSSPSLGGYTF. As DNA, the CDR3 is TGTGCCTGGAGCTCCCCCTCGCTGGGCGGCTACACCTTC.

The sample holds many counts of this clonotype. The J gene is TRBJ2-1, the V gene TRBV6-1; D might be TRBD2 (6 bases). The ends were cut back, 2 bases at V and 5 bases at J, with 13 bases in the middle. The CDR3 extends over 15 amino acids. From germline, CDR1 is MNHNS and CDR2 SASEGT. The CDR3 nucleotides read TGTGCCAGCAGTGAAAGTTGGAGGGAACACAATGAGCAGTTCTTC. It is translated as CASSESWREHNEQFF.

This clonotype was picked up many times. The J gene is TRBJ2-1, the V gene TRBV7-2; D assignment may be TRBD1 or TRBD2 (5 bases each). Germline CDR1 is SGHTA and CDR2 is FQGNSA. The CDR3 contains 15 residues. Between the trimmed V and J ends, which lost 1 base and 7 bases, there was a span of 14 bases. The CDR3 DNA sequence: TGTGCCAGCAGCTTAGTATATGGGGGAGAGAATGAGCAGTTCTTC. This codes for CASSLVYGGENEQFF.

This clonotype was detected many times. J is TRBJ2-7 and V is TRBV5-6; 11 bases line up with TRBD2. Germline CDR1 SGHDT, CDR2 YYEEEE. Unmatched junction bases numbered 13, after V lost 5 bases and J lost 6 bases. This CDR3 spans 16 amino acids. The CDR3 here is CASSYPDVLAGGEQYF. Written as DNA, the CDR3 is TGTGCCAGCAGTTACCCTGATGTGCTAGCGGGAGGCGAGCAGTACTTC.

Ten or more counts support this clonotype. The CDR3 spells CASSQRGSAYEQYF. CDR3 bases: TGTGCCAGCAGCCAAAGAGGGTCGGCCTACGAGCAGTACTTC. V is TRBV3-1 and J is TRBJ2-7; tentative D call: TRBD2 (5 bases). V was clipped by 2 bases and J by 2 bases, with 10 bases between them. The CDR3 runs to 14 residues. Germline V lookup: CDR1 LGHDT, CDR2 YNNKEL (reference sequence).

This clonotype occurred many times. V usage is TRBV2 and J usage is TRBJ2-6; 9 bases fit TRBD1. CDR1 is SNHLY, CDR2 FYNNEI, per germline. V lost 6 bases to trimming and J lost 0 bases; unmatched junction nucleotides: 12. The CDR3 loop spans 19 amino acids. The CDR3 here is CASSLLRTGAISGANVLTF. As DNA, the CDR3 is TGTGCCAGCAGCCTGCTCCGGACAGGGGCCATCTCTGGGGCCAACGTCCTGACTTTC.

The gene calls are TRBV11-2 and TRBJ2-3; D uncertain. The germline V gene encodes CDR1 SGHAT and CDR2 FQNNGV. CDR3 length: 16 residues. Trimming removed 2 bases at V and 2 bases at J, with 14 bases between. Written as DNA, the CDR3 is TGTGCCAGCAGCTTATATATCCGAGCAGACACAGATACGCAGTATTTT. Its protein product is CASSLYIRADTDTQYF.

Here the CDR3 reads CASSQNTEAFF. Written as DNA, the CDR3 is TGTGCCAGCAGCCAGAACACTGAAGCTTTCTTT. The V gene is TRBV5-6, the J gene TRBJ1-1; D gene ambiguous. The CDR3 runs 11 residues. Germline CDR1 and CDR2: SGHDT and YYEEEE. The V end lost 4 bases, the J end lost 1 base, and 2 bases lay between the germline ends.

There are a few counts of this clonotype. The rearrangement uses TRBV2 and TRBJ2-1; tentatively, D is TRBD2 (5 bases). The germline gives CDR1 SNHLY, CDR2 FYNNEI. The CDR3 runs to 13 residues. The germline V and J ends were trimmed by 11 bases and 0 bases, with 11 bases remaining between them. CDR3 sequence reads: CASTGNSYNEQFF. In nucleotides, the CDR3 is TGTGCCTCCACGGGAAACTCCTACAATGAGCAGTTCTTC. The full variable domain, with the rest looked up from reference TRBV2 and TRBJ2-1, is EPEVTQTPSHQVTQMGQEVILRCVPISNHLYFYWYRQILGQKVEFLVSFYNNEISEKSEIFDDQFSVERPDGSNFTLKIRSTKLEDSAMYFCASTGNSYNEQFFGPGTRLTVL.

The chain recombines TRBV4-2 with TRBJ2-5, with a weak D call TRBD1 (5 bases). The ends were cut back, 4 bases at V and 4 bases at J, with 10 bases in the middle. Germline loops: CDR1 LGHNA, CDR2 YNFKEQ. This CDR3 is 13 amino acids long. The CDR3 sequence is CASSPKGVETQYF. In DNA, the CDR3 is TGTGCCAGCAGCCCTAAAGGGGTAGAGACCCAGTACTTC.

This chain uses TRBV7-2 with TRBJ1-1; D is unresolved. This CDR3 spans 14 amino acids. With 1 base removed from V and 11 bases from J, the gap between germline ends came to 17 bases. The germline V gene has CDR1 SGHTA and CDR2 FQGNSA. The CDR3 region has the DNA TGTGCCAGCAGCTTAGGGACGGGTTTCCCGGGGGCTTTCTTT. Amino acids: CASSLGTGFPGAFF.

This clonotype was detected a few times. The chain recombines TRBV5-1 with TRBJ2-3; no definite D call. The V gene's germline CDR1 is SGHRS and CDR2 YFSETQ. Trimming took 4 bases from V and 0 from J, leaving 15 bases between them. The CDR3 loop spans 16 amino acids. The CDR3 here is CASSPLHSASTDTQYF. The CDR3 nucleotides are TGCGCCAGCAGCCCACTGCATTCGGCTAGCACAGATACGCAGTATTTT. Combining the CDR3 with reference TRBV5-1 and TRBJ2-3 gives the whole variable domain KAGVTQTPRYLIKTRGQQVTLSCSPISGHRSVSWYQQTPGQGLQFLFEYFSETQRNKGNFPGRFSGRQFSNSRSEMNVSTLELGDSALYLCASSPLHSASTDTQYFGPGTRLTVL.

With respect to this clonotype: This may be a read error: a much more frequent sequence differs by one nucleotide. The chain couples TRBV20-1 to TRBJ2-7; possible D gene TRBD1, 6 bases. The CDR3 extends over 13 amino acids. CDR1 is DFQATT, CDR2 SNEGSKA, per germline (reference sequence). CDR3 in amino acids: CSARGRTNYERYF. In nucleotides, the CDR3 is TGCAGTGCCAGGGGACGGACAAACTACGAGCGGTACTTC.

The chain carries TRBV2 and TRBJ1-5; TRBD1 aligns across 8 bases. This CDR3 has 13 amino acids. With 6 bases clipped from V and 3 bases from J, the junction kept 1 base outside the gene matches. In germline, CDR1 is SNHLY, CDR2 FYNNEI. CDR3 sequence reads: CASSRGPNQPQHF. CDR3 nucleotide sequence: TGTGCCAGCAGCAGGGGGCCCAATCAGCCCCAGCATTTT.

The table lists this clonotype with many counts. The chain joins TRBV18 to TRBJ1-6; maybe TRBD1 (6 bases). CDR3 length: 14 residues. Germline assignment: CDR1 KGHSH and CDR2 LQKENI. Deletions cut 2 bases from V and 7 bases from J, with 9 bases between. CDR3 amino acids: CASSPSGANSPLHF. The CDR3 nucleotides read TGTGCCAGCTCACCATCAGGGGCCAATTCACCCCTCCACTTT.

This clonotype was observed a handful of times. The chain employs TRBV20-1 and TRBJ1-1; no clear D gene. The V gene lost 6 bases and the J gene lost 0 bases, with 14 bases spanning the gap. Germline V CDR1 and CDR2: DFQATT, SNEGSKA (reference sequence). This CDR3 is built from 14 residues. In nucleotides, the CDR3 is TGCAGTGCCGCGGCGATTAGGATGAACACTGAAGCTTTCTTT. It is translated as CSAAAIRMNTEAFF.

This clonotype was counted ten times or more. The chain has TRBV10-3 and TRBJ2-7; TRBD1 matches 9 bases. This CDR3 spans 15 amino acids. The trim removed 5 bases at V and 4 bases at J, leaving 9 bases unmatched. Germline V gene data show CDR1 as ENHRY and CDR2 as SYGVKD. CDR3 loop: CAISPQTGGVYEQYF. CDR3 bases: TGTGCCATCAGTCCCCAGACAGGGGGTGTTTACGAGCAGTACTTC.

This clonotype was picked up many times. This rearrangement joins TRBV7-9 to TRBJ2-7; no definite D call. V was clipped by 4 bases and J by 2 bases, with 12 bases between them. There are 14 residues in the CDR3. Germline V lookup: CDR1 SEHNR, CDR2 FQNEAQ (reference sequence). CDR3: CASSSMDGTYEQYF. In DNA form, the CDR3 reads TGTGCCAGCAGCTCAATGGACGGCACCTACGAGCAGTACTTC. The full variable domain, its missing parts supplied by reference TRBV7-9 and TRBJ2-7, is DTGVSQNPRHKITKRGQNVTFRCDPISEHNRLYWYRQTLGQGPEFLTYFQNEAQLEKSRLLSDRFSAERPKGSFSTLEIQRTEQGDSAMYLCASSSMDGTYEQYFGPGTRLTVT.